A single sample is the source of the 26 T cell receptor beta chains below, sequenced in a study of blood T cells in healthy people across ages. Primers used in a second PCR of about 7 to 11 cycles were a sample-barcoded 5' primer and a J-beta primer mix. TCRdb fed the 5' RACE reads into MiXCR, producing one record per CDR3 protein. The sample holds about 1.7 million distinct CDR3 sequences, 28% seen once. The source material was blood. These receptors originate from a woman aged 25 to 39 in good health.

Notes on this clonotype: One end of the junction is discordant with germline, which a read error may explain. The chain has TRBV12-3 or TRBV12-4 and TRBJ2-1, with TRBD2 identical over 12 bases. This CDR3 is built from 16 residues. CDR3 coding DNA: TGTGCCGGCAGTCCCCGACTAGCGGGGGCCGCCGCGGAGCAGTTCTTC. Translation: CAGSPRLAGAAAEQFF.

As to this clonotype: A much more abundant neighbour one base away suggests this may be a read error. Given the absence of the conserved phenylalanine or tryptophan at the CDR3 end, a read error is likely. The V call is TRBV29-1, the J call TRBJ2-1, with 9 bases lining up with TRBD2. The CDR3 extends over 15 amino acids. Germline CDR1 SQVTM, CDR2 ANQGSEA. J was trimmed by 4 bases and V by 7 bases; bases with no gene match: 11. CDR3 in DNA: TGCAGCGGATTAACCAGCGGGAGGTTGTACAATGAGCAGTTCTGC. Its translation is CSGLTSGRLYNEQFC.

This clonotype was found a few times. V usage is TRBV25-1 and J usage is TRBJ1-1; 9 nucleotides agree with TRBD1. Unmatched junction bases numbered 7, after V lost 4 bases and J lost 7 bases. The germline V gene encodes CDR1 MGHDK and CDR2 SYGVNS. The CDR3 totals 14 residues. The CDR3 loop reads CASSGTPGQGEAFF. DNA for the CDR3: TGTGCCAGCAGTGGCACACCGGGACAGGGTGAAGCTTTCTTT.

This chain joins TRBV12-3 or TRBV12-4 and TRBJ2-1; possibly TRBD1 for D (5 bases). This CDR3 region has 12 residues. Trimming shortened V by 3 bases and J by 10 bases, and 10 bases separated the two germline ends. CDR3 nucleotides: TGTGCCAGCAGTTTTGGGGCGTGGGAGCAGTTCTTC. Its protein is CASSFGAWEQFF.

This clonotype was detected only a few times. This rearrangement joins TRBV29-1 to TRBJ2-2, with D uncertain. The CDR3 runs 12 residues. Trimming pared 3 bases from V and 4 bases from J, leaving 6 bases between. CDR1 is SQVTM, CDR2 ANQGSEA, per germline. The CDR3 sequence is CSVESRTGELFF. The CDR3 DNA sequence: TGCAGCGTTGAGTCGCGCACCGGGGAGCTGTTTTTT.

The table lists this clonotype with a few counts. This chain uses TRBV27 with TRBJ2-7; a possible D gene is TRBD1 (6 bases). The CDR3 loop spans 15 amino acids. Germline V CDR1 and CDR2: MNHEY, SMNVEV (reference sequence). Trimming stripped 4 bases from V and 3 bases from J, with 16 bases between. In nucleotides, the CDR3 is TGTGCCAGCAGTTCCAGGGCAGCCAGGGGCTACGAGCAGTACTTC. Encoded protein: CASSSRAARGYEQYF.

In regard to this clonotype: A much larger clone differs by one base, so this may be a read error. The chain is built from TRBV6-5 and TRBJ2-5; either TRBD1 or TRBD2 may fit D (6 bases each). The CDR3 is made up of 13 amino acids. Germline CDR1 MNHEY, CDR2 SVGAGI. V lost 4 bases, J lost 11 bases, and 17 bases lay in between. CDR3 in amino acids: CASSLGLGAWQYF. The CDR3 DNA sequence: TGTGCCAGCAGTTTGGGACTGGGGGCATGGCAGTACTTC.

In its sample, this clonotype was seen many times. CDR3 sequence: CASSFQGNQPQHF. The CDR3 bases are TGTGCCAGCAGCTTTCAGGGCAATCAGCCCCAGCATTTT. The chain carries TRBV12-3 or TRBV12-4 and TRBJ1-5; no clear D gene. V was clipped by 6 bases and J by 2 bases, with 8 bases between them. This CDR3 contains 13 residues.

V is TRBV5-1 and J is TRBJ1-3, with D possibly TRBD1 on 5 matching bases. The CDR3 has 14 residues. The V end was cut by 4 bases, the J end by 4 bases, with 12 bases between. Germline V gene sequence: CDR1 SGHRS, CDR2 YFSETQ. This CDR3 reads CASSQGTAGNTIYF. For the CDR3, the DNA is TGCGCCAGCAGCCAGGGAACTGCGGGAAACACCATATATTTT.

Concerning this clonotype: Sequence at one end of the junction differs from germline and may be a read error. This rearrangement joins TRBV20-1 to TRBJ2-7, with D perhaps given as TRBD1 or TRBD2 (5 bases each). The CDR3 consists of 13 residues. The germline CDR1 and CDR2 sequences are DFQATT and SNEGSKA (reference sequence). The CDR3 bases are TGTAGTGCTAGAGGGGCCAGCGCCTACGAGCAGTACTTC. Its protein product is CSARGASAYEQYF.

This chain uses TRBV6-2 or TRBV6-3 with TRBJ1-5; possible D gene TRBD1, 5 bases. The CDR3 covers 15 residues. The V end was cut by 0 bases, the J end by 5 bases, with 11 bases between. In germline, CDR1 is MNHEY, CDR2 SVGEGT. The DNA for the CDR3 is TGTGCCAGCAGTTACTCGGTTGCAGGGTATCAGCCCCAGCATTTT. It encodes CASSYSVAGYQPQHF.

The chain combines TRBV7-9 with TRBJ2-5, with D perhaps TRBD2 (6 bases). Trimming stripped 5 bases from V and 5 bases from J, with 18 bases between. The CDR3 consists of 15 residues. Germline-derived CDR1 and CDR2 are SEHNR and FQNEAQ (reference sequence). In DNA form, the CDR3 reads TGTGCCAGCAGCGAGCTGGGGGGTAAGGCCGAGACCCAGTACTTC. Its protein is CASSELGGKAETQYF.

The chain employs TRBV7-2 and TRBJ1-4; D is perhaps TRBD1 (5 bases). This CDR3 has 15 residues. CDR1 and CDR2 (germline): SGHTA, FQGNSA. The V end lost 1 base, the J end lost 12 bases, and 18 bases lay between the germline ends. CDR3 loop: CASSLGRAGPRELFF. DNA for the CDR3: TGTGCCAGCAGCTTAGGTCGGGCAGGGCCACGGGAACTGTTTTTT.

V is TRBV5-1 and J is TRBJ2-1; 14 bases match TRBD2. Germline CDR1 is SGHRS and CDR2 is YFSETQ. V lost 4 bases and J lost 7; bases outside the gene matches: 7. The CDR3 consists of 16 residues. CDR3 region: CASSGLGLAGANEQFF. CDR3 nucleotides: TGCGCCAGCAGCGGACTGGGACTAGCGGGAGCTAATGAGCAGTTCTTC.

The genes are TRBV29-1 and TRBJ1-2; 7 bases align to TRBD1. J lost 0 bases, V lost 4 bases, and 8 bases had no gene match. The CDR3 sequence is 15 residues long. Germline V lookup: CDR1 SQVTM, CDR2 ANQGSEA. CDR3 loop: CSVAQQGSPNYGYTF. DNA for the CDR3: TGCAGCGTTGCCCAACAGGGGTCACCTAACTATGGCTACACCTTC.

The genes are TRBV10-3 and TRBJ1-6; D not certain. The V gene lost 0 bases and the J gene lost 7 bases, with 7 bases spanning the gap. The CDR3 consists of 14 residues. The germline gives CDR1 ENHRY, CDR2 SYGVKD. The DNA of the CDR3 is TGTGCCATCAGTGAGTCACCAGTAAATTCACCCCTCCACTTT. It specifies CAISESPVNSPLHF.

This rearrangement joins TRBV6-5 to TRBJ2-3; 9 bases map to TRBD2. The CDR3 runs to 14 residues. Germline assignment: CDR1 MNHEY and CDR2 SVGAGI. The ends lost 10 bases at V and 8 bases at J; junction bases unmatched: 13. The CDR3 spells CATAQAGGPFTQYF. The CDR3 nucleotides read TGTGCCACGGCCCAGGCGGGAGGGCCATTTACGCAGTATTTT.

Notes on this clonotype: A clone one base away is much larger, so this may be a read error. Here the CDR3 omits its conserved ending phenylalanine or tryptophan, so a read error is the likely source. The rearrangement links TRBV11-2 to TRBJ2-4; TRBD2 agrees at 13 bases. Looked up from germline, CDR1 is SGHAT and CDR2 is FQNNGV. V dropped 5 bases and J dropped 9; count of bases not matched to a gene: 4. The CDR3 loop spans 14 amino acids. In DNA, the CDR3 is TGTGCCAGCAGCGGGACTAGCGGGGAGGTCATTCAGTACCTC. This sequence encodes CASSGTSGEVIQYL.

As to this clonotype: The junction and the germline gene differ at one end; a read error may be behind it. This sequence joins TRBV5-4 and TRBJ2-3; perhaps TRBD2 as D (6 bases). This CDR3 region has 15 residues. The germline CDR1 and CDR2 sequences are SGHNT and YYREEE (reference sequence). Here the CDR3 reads CASSPAEGPTDPQYF. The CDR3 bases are TGTGCCAGCAGCCCGGCGGAGGGCCCCACAGATCCGCAGTATTTT.

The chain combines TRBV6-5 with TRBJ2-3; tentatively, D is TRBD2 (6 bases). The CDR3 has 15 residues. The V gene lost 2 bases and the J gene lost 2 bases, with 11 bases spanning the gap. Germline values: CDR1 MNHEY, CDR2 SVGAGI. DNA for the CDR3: TGTGCCAGCAGTTACGGTCGGGGGTTCACAGATACGCAGTATTTT. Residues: CASSYGRGFTDTQYF.

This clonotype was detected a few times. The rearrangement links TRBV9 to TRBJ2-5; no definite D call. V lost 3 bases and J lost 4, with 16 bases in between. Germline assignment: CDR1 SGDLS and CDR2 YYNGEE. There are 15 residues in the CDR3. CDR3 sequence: CASSEGLTLGETQYF. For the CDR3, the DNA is TGTGCCAGCAGCGAGGGCCTAACTCTTGGAGAGACCCAGTACTTC.

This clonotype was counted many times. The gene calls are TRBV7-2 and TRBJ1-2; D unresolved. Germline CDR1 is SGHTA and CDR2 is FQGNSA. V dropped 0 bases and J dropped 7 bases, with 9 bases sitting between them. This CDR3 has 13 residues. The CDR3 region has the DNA TGTGCCAGCAGCTTAGCCAGGAGCGGTGGCTACACCTTC. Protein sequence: CASSLARSGGYTF.

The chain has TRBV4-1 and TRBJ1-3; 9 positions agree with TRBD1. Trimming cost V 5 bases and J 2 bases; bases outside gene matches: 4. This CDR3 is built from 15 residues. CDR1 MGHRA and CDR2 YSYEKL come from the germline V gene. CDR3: CASSNRQGAGNTIYF. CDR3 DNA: TGCGCCAGCAGCAACAGACAGGGGGCTGGAAACACCATATATTTT.

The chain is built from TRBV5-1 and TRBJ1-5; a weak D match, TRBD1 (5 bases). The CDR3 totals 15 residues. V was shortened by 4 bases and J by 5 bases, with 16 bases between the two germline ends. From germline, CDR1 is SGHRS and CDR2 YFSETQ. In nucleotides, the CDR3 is TGCGCCAGCAGCCTCCGGGGGTCGGGGGATCAGCCCCAGCATTTT. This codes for CASSLRGSGDQPQHF.

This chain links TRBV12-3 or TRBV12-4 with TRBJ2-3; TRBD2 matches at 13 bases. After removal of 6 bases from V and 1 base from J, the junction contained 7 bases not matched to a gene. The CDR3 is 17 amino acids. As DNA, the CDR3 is TGTGCCAGCAGGAGATCCGGGACTAGCGGGGGCACAGATACGCAGTATTTT. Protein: CASRRSGTSGGTDTQYF.

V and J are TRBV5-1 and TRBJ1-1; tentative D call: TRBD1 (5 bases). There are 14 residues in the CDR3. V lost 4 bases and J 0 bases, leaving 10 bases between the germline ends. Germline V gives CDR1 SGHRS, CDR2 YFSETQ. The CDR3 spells CASSAGLLNTEAFF. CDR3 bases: TGCGCCAGCAGCGCGGGACTGCTGAACACTGAAGCTTTCTTT.